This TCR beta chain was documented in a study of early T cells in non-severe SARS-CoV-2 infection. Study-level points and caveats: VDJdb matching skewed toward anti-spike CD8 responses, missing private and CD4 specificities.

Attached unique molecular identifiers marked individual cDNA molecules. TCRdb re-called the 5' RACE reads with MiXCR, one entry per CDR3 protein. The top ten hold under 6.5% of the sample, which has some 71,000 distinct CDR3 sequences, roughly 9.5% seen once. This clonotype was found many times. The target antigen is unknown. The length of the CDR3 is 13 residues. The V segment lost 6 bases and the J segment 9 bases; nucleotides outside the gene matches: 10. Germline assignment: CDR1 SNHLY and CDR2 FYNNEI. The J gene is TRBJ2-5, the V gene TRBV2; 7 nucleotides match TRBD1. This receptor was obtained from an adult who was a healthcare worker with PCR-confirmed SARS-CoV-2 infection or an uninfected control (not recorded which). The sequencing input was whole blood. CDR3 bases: TGTGCCAGCAGAGGACAGGTGGGGTCGGCCCAGTACTTC. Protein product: CASRGQVGSAQYF. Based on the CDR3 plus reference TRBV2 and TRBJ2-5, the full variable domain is EPEVTQTPSHQVTQMGQEVILRCVPISNHLYFYWYRQILGQKVEFLVSFYNNEISEKSEIFDDQFSVERPDGSNFTLKIRSTKLEDSAMYFCASRGQVGSAQYFGPGTRLLVL.